One and the same sample provided the 30 T cell receptor beta chains below, sequenced in a study of cytomegalovirus exposure and HLA in healthy donors. With 60 Vbeta and 13 Jbeta primers, the PCR was carried out. Generated by immunoSEQ multiplex PCR, the TCRdb table keeps only in-frame clones and is missing some. The sample carries roughly 120,000 clones, around 77% recorded once. Input material: PBMCs. These receptors originate from a man between 18 and 35 years old in good health and CMV-seropositive.

The chain couples TRBV11-2 to TRBJ2-7, with D perhaps matching TRBD1 (6 bases). In germline, CDR1 is SGHAT, CDR2 FQNNGV. The CDR3 extends over 15 amino acids. V was clipped by 0 bases and J by 5 bases, with 14 bases between them. Here the CDR3 reads CASSLDFAGANEQYF. The CDR3 bases are TGTGCCAGCAGCTTAGATTTCGCAGGGGCAAACGAGCAGTACTTC.

The chain couples TRBV6-5 to TRBJ1-2; 8 positions match TRBD1. V lost 10 bases to trimming and J lost 2 bases; unmatched junction nucleotides: 12. The CDR3 consists of 15 residues. CDR1 is MNHEY, CDR2 SVGAGI, per germline. The CDR3 DNA sequence: TGTGCCACCATACCGATTCGGACAGGGAACTATGGCTACACCTTC. Encoded protein: CATIPIRTGNYGYTF.

This clone was recorded once. The CDR3 reads CAWSLGTSGYSYNEQFF. In nucleotides, the CDR3 is TGTGCCTGGAGTCTAGGGACTAGCGGTTACTCCTACAATGAGCAGTTCTTC. The chain combines TRBV30 with TRBJ2-1, with TRBD2 matching over 11 bases. The germline gives CDR1 GTSNPN, CDR2 SVGIG (reference sequence). V lost 2 bases and J lost 0; bases outside the gene matches: 6. The CDR3 loop spans 17 amino acids.

The chain combines TRBV7-2 with TRBJ2-1; possible D gene TRBD2, 5 bases. The CDR3 runs 13 residues. The V and J ends lost 2 bases and 4 bases respectively, with 6 bases between them. The germline gives CDR1 SGHTA, CDR2 FQGNSA. CDR3 nucleotides: TGTGCCAGCAGCTTAAGCGGTTACAATGAGCAGTTCTTC. Its protein is CASSLSGYNEQFF.

The CDR3 spells CASSETGNSPLHF. The CDR3 DNA sequence: TGCGCCAGCAGTGAGACGGGTAATTCACCCCTCCACTTT. V and J are TRBV10-1 and TRBJ1-6, with unresolved D. With 2 bases removed from V and 6 bases from J, the gap between germline ends came to 5 bases. This CDR3 comprises 13 residues. Germline assignment: CDR1 WNHNN and CDR2 SYGVQD (reference sequence).

This chain connects TRBV6-6 to TRBJ2-7; no reliable D call. V was shortened by 5 bases and J by 5 bases, with 16 bases between the two germline ends. Germline lookup yields CDR1 MNHNY and CDR2 SVGAGI (reference sequence). CDR3 length: 14 residues. The CDR3 nucleotides read TGTGCCAGCAGTCCCCCGAGCTTGCGGAACGAGCAGTACTTC. It codes for CASSPPSLRNEQYF.

CDR3 in DNA: TGTGCCAGCAGCGGAAGACTAGCGGAAGAGACCCAGTACTTC. Its translation: CASSGRLAEETQYF. The gene calls are TRBV11-1 and TRBJ2-5, with TRBD2 matching 9 bases. The length of the CDR3 is 14 residues. Trimming removed 5 bases from V and 3 bases from J; junction bases left unmatched: 4. Germline CDR1 is SGHAT and CDR2 is FQDESV (reference sequence).

J is TRBJ2-1 and V is TRBV2, with 9 bases that match TRBD2. The germline CDR1 and CDR2 sequences are SNHLY and FYNNEI. This CDR3 region has 16 residues. Trimming cost V 6 bases and J 0 bases; bases outside gene matches: 6. The CDR3 region is CASRVTSGSSYNEQFF. The CDR3 DNA follows: TGTGCCAGCAGAGTGACTAGCGGTAGCTCCTACAATGAGCAGTTCTTC.

This chain uses TRBV5-1 with TRBJ1-2; TRBD1 matches at 10 bases. Germline-derived CDR1 and CDR2 are SGHRS and YFSETQ. Unmatched junction bases numbered 9, after V lost 4 bases and J lost 6 bases. The CDR3 is 15 amino acids. The CDR3 loop is CASSGGDRGLNGYTF. In nucleotides, the CDR3 is TGCGCCAGCAGCGGTGGCGACAGGGGGCTAAATGGCTACACCTTC.

The chain is built from TRBV14 and TRBJ1-1; the match to TRBD1 covers 11 bases. Trimming took 4 bases from V and 0 from J; bases not matched to a gene: 4. The CDR3 is made up of 16 amino acids. Germline V CDR1 and CDR2: SGHDN, FVKESK. The CDR3 is CASSPGTGGMNTEAFF. The CDR3 DNA sequence: TGTGCCAGCAGCCCGGGGACAGGGGGAATGAACACTGAAGCTTTCTTT.

The gene calls are TRBV6-4 and TRBJ2-1, with D perhaps matching TRBD1 (5 bases). The germline V and J ends were trimmed by 5 bases and 4 bases, with 9 bases remaining between them. Germline V gives CDR1 MRHNA, CDR2 SNTAGT. The CDR3 consists of 13 residues. For the CDR3, the DNA is TGTGCCAGCAGTCTACAGGAATACAATGAGCAGTTCTTC. Residues: CASSLQEYNEQFF.

The gene calls are TRBV9 and TRBJ2-7; D is unclear. V lost 3 bases to trimming and J lost 0 bases, with 13 bases between them. CDR1 SGDLS and CDR2 YYNGEE come from the germline V gene. This CDR3 region has 15 residues. In nucleotides, the CDR3 is TGTGCCAGCAGCGCTTCCGGGTCTAGCTCCTACGAGCAGTACTTC. Translating it yields CASSASGSSSYEQYF. Filled out from reference TRBV9 and TRBJ2-7, the complete variable domain reads DSGVTQTPKHLITATGQRVTLRCSPRSGDLSVYWYQQSLDQGLQFLIQYYNGEERAKGNILERFSAQQFPDLHSELNLSSLELGDSALYFCASSASGSSSYEQYFGPGTRLTVT.

The rearrangement uses TRBV6-6 and TRBJ2-3; 10 bases align to TRBD2. The CDR3 sequence is 16 residues long. Trimming at V came to 4 bases and at J to 3 bases, leaving 7 bases not matched to a gene. CDR1 MNHNY and CDR2 SVGAGI come from the germline V gene (reference sequence). CDR3 sequence (DNA): TGTGCCAGCAGTTCCCTCCTAGCGGGAGCGACAGATACGCAGTATTTT. Its translation is CASSSLLAGATDTQYF.

The V and J genes are TRBV5-8 and TRBJ1-3; D gene unclear. The CDR3 runs 13 residues. The germline CDR1 and CDR2 sequences are SGHTS and YDEGEE. Trimming took 5 bases from V and 0 from J, leaving 6 bases between them. CDR3 sequence reads: CASSTSSGNTIYF. CDR3 DNA sequence: TGTGCCAGCAGTACAAGCTCTGGAAACACCATATATTTT. The full variable domain, completed using reference TRBV5-8 and TRBJ1-3, is EAGVTQSPTHLIKTRGQQATLRCSPISGHTSVYWYQQALGLGLQFLLWYDEGEERNRGNFPPRFSGRQFPNYSSELNVNALELEDSALYLCASSTSSGNTIYFGEGSWLTVV.

V usage is TRBV19 and J usage is TRBJ2-7; 9 nucleotides line up with TRBD1. The V and J ends lost 5 bases and 2 bases, in that order; junction bases with no gene match: 7. The V gene's germline CDR1 is LNHDA and CDR2 SQIVND (reference sequence). This CDR3 has 15 amino acids. Written as DNA, the CDR3 is TGTGCCAGTAGTCGATCGGGACAGGGCACCTACGAGCAGTACTTC. This translates into CASSRSGQGTYEQYF.

The J gene is TRBJ2-5, the V gene TRBV4-1; no clear D. The germline V gene encodes CDR1 MGHRA and CDR2 YSYEKL. CDR3 length: 15 residues. Between the trimmed V and J ends, which lost 0 bases and 2 bases, there was a span of 10 bases. CDR3 coding DNA: TGCGCCAGCAGCCAAGATCTACCCGAACAAGAGACCCAGTACTTC. As protein: CASSQDLPEQETQYF.

With regard to this clone: Other DNA sequences in this sample translate to the same CDR3. CDR3 coding DNA: TGTGCCAGCAGTTTAGGGGACAGGGGGCTCTCCTACGAGCAGTACTTC. Translating it yields CASSLGDRGLSYEQYF. This chain uses TRBV27 with TRBJ2-7; TRBD1 matches 12 bases. CDR3 size: 16 residues. With 2 bases clipped from V and 0 bases from J, the junction kept 2 bases outside the gene matches. Germline V gives CDR1 MNHEY, CDR2 SMNVEV (reference sequence).

The genes are TRBV5-4 and TRBJ1-4; D is uncertain. Trimming left V 0 bases short and J 4 bases short, with 10 bases between. Germline-derived CDR1 and CDR2 are SGHNT and YYREEE (reference sequence). The CDR3 spans 15 residues. The CDR3 nucleotides read TGTGCCAGCAGCTTGGGCCGCCAGATTAATGAAAAACTGTTTTTT. It codes for CASSLGRQINEKLFF.

V gene TRBV2 combines with J gene TRBJ2-7; 9 nucleotides match TRBD2. The CDR3 has 15 amino acids. V lost 3 bases, J lost 4 bases, and 7 bases stayed unmatched. Germline CDR1 SNHLY, CDR2 FYNNEI. CDR3 amino acids: CASSDASGLAYEQYF. The CDR3 nucleotides are TGTGCCAGCAGTGATGCGTCGGGACTAGCTTACGAGCAGTACTTC.

V and J are TRBV19 and TRBJ1-2; 7 positions match TRBD1. With V trimmed by 3 bases and J by 7 bases, 5 bases remained unmatched. The CDR3 has 13 residues. Per the germline V gene, CDR1 is LNHDA and CDR2 is SQIVND (reference sequence). This CDR3 is CASSMEGAAGYTF. The CDR3 bases are TGTGCCAGTAGTATGGAGGGGGCGGCTGGCTACACCTTC.

The rearrangement links TRBV14 to TRBJ1-2; a possible D gene is TRBD1 (5 bases). The germline CDR1 and CDR2 sequences are SGHDN and FVKESK. This CDR3 region has 14 residues. The ends were cut back, 1 base at V and 3 bases at J, with 9 bases in the middle. The CDR3, as DNA: TGTGCCAGCAGCCAAGTCGGGGGAGACTATGGCTACACCTTC. Protein product: CASSQVGGDYGYTF. Supplemented by reference TRBV14 and TRBJ1-2, the full variable domain reads EAGVTQFPSHSVIEKGQTVTLRCDPISGHDNLYWYRRVMGKEIKFLLHFVKESKQDESGMPNNRFLAERTGGTYSTLKVQPAELEDSGVYFCASSQVGGDYGYTFGSGTRLTVV.

This chain connects TRBV5-4 to TRBJ1-1; D unresolved. Trimming removed 0 bases at V and 1 base at J, with 7 bases between. This CDR3 has 14 amino acids. Germline assignment: CDR1 SGHNT and CDR2 YYREEE (reference sequence). The CDR3 is CASSLDSQNTEAFF. The DNA for the CDR3 is TGTGCCAGCAGCTTGGACAGTCAGAACACTGAAGCTTTCTTT.

The chain uses TRBV30 and TRBJ1-3; TRBD1 might be the D (6 bases). The CDR3 spans 19 residues. Looked up from germline, CDR1 is GTSNPN and CDR2 is SVGIG (reference sequence). The V and J ends lost 2 bases and 0 bases respectively, with 23 bases between them. In nucleotides, the CDR3 is TGTGCCTGGAGTCCGAAAAATGGGGGCGACAGGTCCTCTGGAAACACCATATATTTT. As protein: CAWSPKNGGDRSSGNTIYF.

The V call is TRBV25-1, the J call TRBJ2-5, with no clear D. This CDR3 is 16 amino acids long. Germline CDR1 reads MGHDK; CDR2 reads SYGVNS. V was cut by 1 base and J by 0 bases, with 12 bases left in between. The CDR3 coding sequence is TGTGCCAGCAGTGAATCGCACAACCCGTACCAAGAGACCCAGTACTTC. This gives the protein CASSESHNPYQETQYF.

The chain recombines TRBV9 with TRBJ2-7; perhaps TRBD2 as D (5 bases). There are 16 residues in the CDR3. Germline values: CDR1 SGDLS, CDR2 YYNGEE. V was trimmed by 3 bases and J by 9 bases, leaving 25 bases between them. The DNA for the CDR3 is TGTGCCAGCAGCGGCCCCCCGGGAACCTCCTTGATACGGCAGTACTTC. Translating it yields CASSGPPGTSLIRQYF.

This rearrangement joins TRBV28 to TRBJ2-5; TRBD2 agrees at 9 bases. The germline CDR1 and CDR2 sequences are MDHEN and SYDVKM. This CDR3 region has 17 residues. The J segment lost 4 bases and the V segment lost 7 bases, leaving 16 bases of the junction unmatched. CDR3 region: CASNSWEGGGAAETQYF. The DNA of the CDR3 is TGTGCCAGCAATTCGTGGGAGGGCGGGGGGGCCGCAGAGACCCAGTACTTC.

There are a few counts of this clone. The chain recombines TRBV6-5 with TRBJ2-1; 13 bases are a match to TRBD2. Germline-derived CDR1 and CDR2 are MNHEY and SVGAGI. There are 14 residues in the CDR3. V lost 6 bases to trimming and J lost 9 bases; unmatched junction nucleotides: 5. CDR3 sequence (DNA): TGTGCCAGCAGGACTAGCGGGAGGATTGGTGAGCAGTTCTTC. It yields the protein CASRTSGRIGEQFF.

V gene TRBV10-3 combines with J gene TRBJ1-2; 7 bases agree with TRBD1. The CDR3 consists of 15 residues. Germline loops: CDR1 ENHRY, CDR2 SYGVKD. Losses at the gene ends were 5 bases for V and 0 bases for J; bases not matched to a gene: 6. The CDR3 coding sequence is TGTGCCATCAGTCTTGAAGACAGGGCTAACTATGGCTACACCTTC. This sequence encodes CAISLEDRANYGYTF.

This chain uses TRBV4-1 with TRBJ1-5; TRBD1 matches at 7 bases. CDR3 size: 15 residues. Germline trimming cut 3 bases from V and 1 base from J; bases unmatched to any gene: 3. Germline values: CDR1 MGHRA, CDR2 YSYEKL. The CDR3 nucleotides are TGCGCCAGCAGCCAGTTACAGGGGAGCAATCAGCCCCAGCATTTT. Its translation: CASSQLQGSNQPQHF.

J is TRBJ2-7 and V is TRBV27; tentative D call: TRBD1 (5 bases). Germline CDR1 is MNHEY and CDR2 is SMNVEV (reference sequence). The CDR3 sequence is 11 residues long. The V gene lost 6 bases and the J gene lost 9 bases, with 12 bases spanning the gap. CDR3 DNA: TGTGCCAGCAGGATGGGGCAGGGGCAGTACTTC. Protein product: CASRMGQGQYF.